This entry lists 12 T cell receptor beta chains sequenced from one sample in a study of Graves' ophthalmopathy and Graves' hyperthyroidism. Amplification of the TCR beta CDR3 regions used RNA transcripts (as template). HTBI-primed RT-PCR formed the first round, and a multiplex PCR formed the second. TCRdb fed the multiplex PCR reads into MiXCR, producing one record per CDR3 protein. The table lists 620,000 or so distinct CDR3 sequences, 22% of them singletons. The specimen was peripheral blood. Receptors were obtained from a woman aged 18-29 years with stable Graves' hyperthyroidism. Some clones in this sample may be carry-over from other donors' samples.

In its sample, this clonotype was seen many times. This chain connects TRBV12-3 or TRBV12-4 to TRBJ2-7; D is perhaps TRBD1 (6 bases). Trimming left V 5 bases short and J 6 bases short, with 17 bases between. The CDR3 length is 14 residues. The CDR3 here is CASSLGGRAGEQYF. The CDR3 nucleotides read TGTGCCAGCAGTCTAGGGGGAAGGGCGGGCGAGCAGTACTTC.

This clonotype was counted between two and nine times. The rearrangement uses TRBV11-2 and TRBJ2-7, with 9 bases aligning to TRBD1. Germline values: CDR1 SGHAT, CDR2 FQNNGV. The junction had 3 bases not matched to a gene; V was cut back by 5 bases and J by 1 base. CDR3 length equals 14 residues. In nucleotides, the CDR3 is TGTGCCAGCAGCGGGACAGGGAATTCCTACGAGCAGTACTTC. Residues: CASSGTGNSYEQYF. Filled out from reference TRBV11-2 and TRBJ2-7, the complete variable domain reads EAGVAQSPRYKIIEKRQSVAFWCNPISGHATLYWYQQILGQGPKLLIQFQNNGVVDDSQLPKDRFSAERLKGVDSTLKIQPAKLEDSAVYLCASSGTGNSYEQYFGPGTRLTVT.

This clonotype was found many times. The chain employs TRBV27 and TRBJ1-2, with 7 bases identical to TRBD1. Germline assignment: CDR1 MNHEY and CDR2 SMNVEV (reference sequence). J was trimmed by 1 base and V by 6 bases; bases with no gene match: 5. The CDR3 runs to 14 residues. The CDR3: CASRPGGINYGYTF. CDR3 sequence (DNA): TGTGCCAGCAGACCAGGGGGTATTAACTATGGCTACACCTTC.

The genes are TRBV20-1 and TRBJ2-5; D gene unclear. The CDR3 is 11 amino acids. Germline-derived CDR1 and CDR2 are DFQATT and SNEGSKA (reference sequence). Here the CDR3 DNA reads TGCAGCCCACTATCCCAAGAGACCCAGTACTTC. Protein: CSPLSQETQYF.

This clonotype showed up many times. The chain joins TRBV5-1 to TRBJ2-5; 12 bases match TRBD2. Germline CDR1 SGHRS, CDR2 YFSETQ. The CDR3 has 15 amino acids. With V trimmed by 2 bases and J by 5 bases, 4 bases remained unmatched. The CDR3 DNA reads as TGCGCCAGCAGCTTACGACTAGCGGGGGAGGAGACCCAGTACTTC. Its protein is CASSLRLAGEETQYF.

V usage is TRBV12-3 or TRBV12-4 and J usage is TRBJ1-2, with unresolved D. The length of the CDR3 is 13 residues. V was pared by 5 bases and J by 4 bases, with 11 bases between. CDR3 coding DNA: TGTGCCAGCAGTCCGGACGGTATCTATGGCTACACCTTC. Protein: CASSPDGIYGYTF.

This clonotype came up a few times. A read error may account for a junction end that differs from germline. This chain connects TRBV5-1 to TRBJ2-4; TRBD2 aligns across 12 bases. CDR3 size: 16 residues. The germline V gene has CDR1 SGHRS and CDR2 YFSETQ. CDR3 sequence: CASSLLTSGGANIKYF. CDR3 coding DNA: TGCGCCAGCAGCCTCTTGACTAGCGGGGGCGCGAACATTAAGTACTTC.

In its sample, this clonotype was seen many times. CDR3 residues: CATSGGNTGELFF. In DNA, the CDR3 is TGTGCCACCAGTGGCGGGAACACCGGGGAGCTGTTTTTT. V and J are TRBV24-1 and TRBJ2-2; D ambiguous. V was pared by 5 bases and J by 1 base, with 4 bases between. Germline CDR1 and CDR2: KGHDR and SFDVKD. This CDR3 is built from 13 residues.

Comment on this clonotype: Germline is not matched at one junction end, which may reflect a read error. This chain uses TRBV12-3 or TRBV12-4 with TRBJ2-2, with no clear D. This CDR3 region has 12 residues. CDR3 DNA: TGTGCCAGCAGCTTAGAGAGACAGGAGCTGTTTTTT. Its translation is CASSLERQELFF.

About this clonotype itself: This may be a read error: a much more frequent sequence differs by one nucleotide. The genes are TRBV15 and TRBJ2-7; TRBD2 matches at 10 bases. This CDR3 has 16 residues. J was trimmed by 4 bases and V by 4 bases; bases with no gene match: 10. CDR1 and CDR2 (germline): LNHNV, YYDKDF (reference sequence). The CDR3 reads CATSKEAGGPVYEQYF. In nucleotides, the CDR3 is TGTGCCACCAGCAAAGAAGCGGGAGGGCCTGTGTACGAGCAGTACTTC.

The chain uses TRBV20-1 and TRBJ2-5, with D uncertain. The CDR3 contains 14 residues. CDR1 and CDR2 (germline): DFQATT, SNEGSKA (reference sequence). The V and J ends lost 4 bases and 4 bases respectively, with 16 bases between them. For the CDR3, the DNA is TGCAGTGCTACCTCAATTAGCATAGGAGAGACCCAGTACTTC. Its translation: CSATSISIGETQYF.

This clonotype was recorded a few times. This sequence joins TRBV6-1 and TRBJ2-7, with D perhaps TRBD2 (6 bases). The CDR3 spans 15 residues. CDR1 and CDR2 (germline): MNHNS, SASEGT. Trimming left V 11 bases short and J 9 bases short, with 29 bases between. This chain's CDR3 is CAGSQDLAPSTRQYF. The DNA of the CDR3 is TGTGCCGGCTCACAGGACCTAGCGCCCTCTACGAGGCAGTACTTC.